A selection of T cell receptor beta chains follows, all from one sample in a study of blood T cell repertoires in COVID-19. Sequencing was performed with immunoSEQ multiplex PCR; in TCRdb, only in-frame clones are kept and a portion is missing. The table shows almost 300,000 clones, with around nine tenths occurring only once. Sequenced: peripheral blood. These receptors all come from a woman in her thirties with COVID-19, enrolled during active disease. Each CDR3 is given without its conserved first and last residue.

V gene	J gene	CDR3 protein
TRBV5-1	TRBJ2-5	ASSFAGTSEETQY
TRBV6-1	TRBJ1-2	ASSEASEGAQGGYT
TRBV6-5	TRBJ2-7	ASSYATGQSYEQY
TRBV24-1	TRBJ1-5	ATSDLLSNQPQH
TRBV24-1	TRBJ1-5	ATSGTGTGDQPQH
TRBV27	TRBJ2-1	ASNQAGTSGFNEQF
TRBV7-2	TRBJ2-1	ASSLAPSGGYNEQF
TRBV3-1/TRBV3-2	TRBJ1-5	ASSQDWRQPQH
TRBV29-1	TRBJ2-1	SVEDRNGYNEQF
TRBV6-6	TRBJ1-5	ASSYSGTGGNQPQH
TRBV10-3	TRBJ1-3	AISELSNSGNTIY
TRBV7-6	TRBJ1-1	ASSADRGVHTEAF
TRBV2	TRBJ2-2	ASSPYPTGELF
TRBV5-8	TRBJ1-4	ASGGSNEKLF
TRBV23-1	TRBJ2-7	ASSQGCEQY
TRBV30	TRBJ2-7	AWGGRQGSYEQY
TRBV7-8	TRBJ1-1	ASSLVWVDQGTWVTEAF
TRBV5-1	TRBJ1-2	ASSLEGETYGYT
TRBV4-1	TRBJ1-6	ASSPPGGNSPLH
TRBV5-1	TRBJ2-7	ASSSRRGSGEQY
TRBV2	TRBJ1-2	ASRPDTYGYT
TRBV6-5	TRBJ1-6	ASDRGLSYNSPLH
TRBV7-6	TRBJ2-1	ASSFLGGGAYNEQF
TRBV28	TRBJ1-2	ASRVQGYYGYT
TRBV19	TRBJ2-2	ASSLPGLAGEAGELF
TRBV5-1	TRBJ2-2	ASSPLAGVGTGELF
TRBV3-1/TRBV3-2	TRBJ1-1	ASSQDVGGAF
TRBV27	TRBJ1-3	ASSLTGISGNTIY
TRBV2	TRBJ1-1	ASSGGIEAF
TRBV4-1	TRBJ1-5	ASSLGQGSQPQH
TRBV4-1	TRBJ2-3	ASSRGGRGREDTQY
TRBV19	TRBJ1-5	ASRAGGLSNQPQH
TRBV12-3/TRBV12-4	TRBJ1-1	ASRQTGRAF
TRBV3-1/TRBV3-2	TRBJ2-5	ASSHVGQVVQETQY
TRBV27	TRBJ1-5	ASSPTGWSNQPQH
TRBV7-7	TRBJ2-2	ASSQQAQGTGELF
TRBV27	TRBJ2-1	ASAPGQGRSYNEQF
TRBV5-1	TRBJ2-5	ARSGGGGEETQY
TRBV6-5	TRBJ2-1	ASSYPDSLAEQF
TRBV6-5	TRBJ2-7	ASSQRYGSYEQY
TRBV5-1	TRBJ2-5	ASSGQAQETQY
TRBV19	TRBJ2-7	ASSNGLRREQY
TRBV6-5	TRBJ1-2	ASSYRLPGGYT